This entry describes one T cell receptor beta chain. The CDR3 totals 13 residues. V was cut by 5 bases and J by 2 bases, with 8 bases left in between. Germline V gene data show CDR1 as MNHEY and CDR2 as SMNVEV (reference sequence). The sample originates from a study of OX40 agonist ivuxolimab in advanced cancers. TCRdb's copy holds only in-frame clones and misses some; the assay was immunoSEQ multiplex PCR. The sample yields some 60,000 clones, around 92% seen once. The input for sequencing was CD4+ or CD8+ T cells sorted from blood, taken in a trial of the OX40 agonist ivuxolimab. The sequence came from an adult with an advanced solid tumor such as melanoma, head and neck, liver or kidney cancer. J is TRBJ2-3 and V is TRBV27; no reliable D call. The CDR3 region has the DNA TGTGCCAGCAGTCATGGGCCCACAGATACGCAGTATTTT. Translating gives CASSHGPTDTQYF.